This T cell receptor beta chain was captured by sequencing in a study of cytomegalovirus exposure and HLA in healthy donors. The V gene's germline CDR1 is LNHDA and CDR2 SQIVND (reference sequence). This CDR3 is built from 13 residues. The V gene lost 3 bases and the J gene lost 4 bases, with 6 bases spanning the gap. With 60 Vbeta and 13 Jbeta primers, the PCR was carried out. Assay used: immunoSEQ multiplex PCR; TCRdb lists only in-frame clones, some missing. This sample has 75,000 to 100,000 clones; over 75% occur once, and the top ten carry about 5.5%. Sequenced input: PBMCs. J is TRBJ1-4 and V is TRBV19; no clear D gene. This sequence originates from a man aged 35 to 55 in good health and CMV-seropositive. Here the CDR3 reads CASSMQFNEKLFF. The CDR3 DNA follows: TGTGCCAGTAGTATGCAGTTTAATGAAAAACTGTTTTTT.